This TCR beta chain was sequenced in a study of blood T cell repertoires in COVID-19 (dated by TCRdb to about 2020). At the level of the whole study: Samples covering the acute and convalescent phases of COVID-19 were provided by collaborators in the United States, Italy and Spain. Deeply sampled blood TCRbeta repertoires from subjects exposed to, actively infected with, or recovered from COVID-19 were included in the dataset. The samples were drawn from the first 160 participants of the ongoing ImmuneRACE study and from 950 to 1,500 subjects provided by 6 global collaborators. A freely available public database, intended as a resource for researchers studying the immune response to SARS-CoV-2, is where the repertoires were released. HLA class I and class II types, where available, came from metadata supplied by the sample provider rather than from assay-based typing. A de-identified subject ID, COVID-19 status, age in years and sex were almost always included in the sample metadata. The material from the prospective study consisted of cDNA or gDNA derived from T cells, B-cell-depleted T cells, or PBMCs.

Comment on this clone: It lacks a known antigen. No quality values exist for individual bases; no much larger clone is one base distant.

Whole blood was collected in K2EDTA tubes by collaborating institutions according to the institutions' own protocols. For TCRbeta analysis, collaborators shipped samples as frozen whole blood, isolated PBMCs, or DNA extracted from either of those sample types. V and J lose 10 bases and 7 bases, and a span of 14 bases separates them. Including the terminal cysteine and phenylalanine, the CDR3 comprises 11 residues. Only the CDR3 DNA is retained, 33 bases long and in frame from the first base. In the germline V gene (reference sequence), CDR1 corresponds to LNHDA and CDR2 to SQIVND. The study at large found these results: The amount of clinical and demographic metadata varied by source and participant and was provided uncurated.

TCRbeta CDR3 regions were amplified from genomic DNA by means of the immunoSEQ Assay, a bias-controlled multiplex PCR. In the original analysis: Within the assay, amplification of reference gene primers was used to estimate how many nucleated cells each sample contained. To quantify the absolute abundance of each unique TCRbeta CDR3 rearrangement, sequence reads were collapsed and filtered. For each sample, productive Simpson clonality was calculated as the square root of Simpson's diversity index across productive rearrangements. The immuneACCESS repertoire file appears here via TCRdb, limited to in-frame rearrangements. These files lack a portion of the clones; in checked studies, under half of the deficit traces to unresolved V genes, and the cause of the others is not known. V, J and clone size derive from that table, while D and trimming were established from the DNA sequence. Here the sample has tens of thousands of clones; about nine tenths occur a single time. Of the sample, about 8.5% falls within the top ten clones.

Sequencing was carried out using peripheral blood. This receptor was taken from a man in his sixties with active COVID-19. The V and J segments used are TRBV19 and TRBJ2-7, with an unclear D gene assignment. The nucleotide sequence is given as TGTGCCACCTCGGTCGGTTGGGAGCAGTACTTC. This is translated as CATSVGWEQYF.